The present TCR beta chain was sequenced within a study of Ad26.COV2.S vaccination and SARS-CoV-2 variants. Study as a whole: In the COV1001 trial, the donor was in the Ad26.COV2.S arm.

Treatment: 15 to 20 received Ad26.COV2.S at low or high dose, single or two shots; several received placebo; per-sample allocation not given. Specimen acquisition occurred on day 63 following the initial vaccine or placebo injection. Study-level findings and limits: Vaccine and placebo recipients had similar non-spike TCR breadth.

As to this clone: Its antigen is not known.

The repertoire was sequenced with immunoSEQ multiplex PCR; TCRdb's copy has only in-frame clones and lacks some. The sample has about 680,000 clones, roughly 90% seen once. This TCR was recovered from a person between 18 and 59 years old who received the Ad26.COV2.S COVID-19 vaccine or a placebo. The sample consisted of peripheral blood, taken in a trial of Ad26.COV2.S vaccine versus placebo.

The CDR3 here is CASSQGRTSNFYEQYF. The CDR3 DNA is TGTGCCAGCAGCCAAGGGCGAACTAGCAATTTCTACGAGCAGTACTTC. The chain carries TRBV3-1 (or the pseudogene TRBV3-2) and TRBJ2-7, with D maybe TRBD2 (6 bases). The V and J ends lost 1 base and 3 bases respectively, with 16 bases between them. The CDR3 totals 16 residues. Germline assignment: CDR1 LGHDT and CDR2 YNNKEL (reference sequence).